This note documents a single TCR beta chain sequence. Study processing details: Nucleated cell counts were estimated from reference gene primer amplification. The method was immunoSEQ multiplex PCR; TCRdb's version includes in-frame clones alone and lacks a portion of them. That table furnishes V, J and clone size, whereas the DNA furnished D and trimming. The sample includes about 400,000 clones, 75% to 90% of them seen just once. These data belong to a study of blood T cell repertoires in COVID-19. The CDR3 spans 16 residues. Germline V gives CDR1 SGHDN, CDR2 FVKESK. J was trimmed by 3 bases and V by 3 bases; bases with no gene match: 11.

Specimen: peripheral blood. The clonotype originates from a woman in her twenties or thirties with acute or convalescent COVID-19. V gene TRBV14 combines with J gene TRBJ2-7, with TRBD2 matching over 7 bases. In DNA, the CDR3 is TGTGCCAGCAGCCAGGACTATAGCGGGCCCCTCTACGAGCAGTACTTC. It yields the protein CASSQDYSGPLYEQYF.